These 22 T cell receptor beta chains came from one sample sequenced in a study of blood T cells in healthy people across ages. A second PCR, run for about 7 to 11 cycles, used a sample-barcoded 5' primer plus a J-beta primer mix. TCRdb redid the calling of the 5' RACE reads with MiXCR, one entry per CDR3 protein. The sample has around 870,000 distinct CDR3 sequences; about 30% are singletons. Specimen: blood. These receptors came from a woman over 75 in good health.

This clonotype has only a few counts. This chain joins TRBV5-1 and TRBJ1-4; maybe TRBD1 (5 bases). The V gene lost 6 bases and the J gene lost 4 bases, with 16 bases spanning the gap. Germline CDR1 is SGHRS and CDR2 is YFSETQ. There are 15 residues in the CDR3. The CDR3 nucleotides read TGCGCCAGCACCCAGGGAGGGACGGGTAATGAAAAACTGTTTTTT. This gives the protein CASTQGGTGNEKLFF.

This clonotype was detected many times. The CDR3 loop reads CASSLAGASGGADTQYF. CDR3 DNA: TGTGCCAGCAGCTTAGCTGGGGCTAGCGGGGGGGCAGATACGCAGTATTTT. V usage is TRBV7-2 and J usage is TRBJ2-3; 12 bases align to TRBD2. This CDR3 spans 17 amino acids. The germline V gene has CDR1 SGHTA and CDR2 FQGNSA. The V segment lost 0 bases and the J segment 4 bases; nucleotides outside the gene matches: 5.

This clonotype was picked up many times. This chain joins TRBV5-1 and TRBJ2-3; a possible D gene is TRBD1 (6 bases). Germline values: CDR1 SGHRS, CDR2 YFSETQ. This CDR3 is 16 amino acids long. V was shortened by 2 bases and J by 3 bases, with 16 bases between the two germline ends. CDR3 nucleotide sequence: TGCGCCAGCAGCTTCACAGGGAGTGTTGAGACAGATACGCAGTATTTT. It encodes CASSFTGSVETDTQYF.

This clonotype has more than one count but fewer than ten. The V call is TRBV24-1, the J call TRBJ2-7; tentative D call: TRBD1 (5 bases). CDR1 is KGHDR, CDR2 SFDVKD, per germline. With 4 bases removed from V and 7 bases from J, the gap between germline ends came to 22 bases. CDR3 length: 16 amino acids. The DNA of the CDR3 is TGTGCCACCAGTGACCCCCTCGGACACAATCCCAATGAGCAGTACTTC. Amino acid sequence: CATSDPLGHNPNEQYF.

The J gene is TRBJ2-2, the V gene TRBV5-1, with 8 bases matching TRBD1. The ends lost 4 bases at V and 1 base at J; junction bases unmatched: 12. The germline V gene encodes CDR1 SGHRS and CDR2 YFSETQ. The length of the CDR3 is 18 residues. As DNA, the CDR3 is TGCGCCAGCAGCGACTCAGGCTGGGACAGGAAGAACACCGGGGAGCTGTTTTTT. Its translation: CASSDSGWDRKNTGELFF.

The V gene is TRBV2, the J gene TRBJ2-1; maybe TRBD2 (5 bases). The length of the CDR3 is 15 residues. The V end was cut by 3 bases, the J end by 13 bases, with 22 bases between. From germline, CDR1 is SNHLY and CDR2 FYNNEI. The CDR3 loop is CASSDGVSFEETQFF. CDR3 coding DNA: TGTGCCAGCAGTGACGGGGTCAGTTTCGAGGAGACCCAGTTCTTC.

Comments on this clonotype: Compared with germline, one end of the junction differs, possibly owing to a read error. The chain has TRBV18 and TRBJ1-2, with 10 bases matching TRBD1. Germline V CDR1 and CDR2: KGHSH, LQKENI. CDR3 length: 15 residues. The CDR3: CTSSPTGQGQYGYTF. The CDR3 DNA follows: TGTACCAGCTCACCAACGGGACAGGGGCAGTATGGCTACACCTTC.

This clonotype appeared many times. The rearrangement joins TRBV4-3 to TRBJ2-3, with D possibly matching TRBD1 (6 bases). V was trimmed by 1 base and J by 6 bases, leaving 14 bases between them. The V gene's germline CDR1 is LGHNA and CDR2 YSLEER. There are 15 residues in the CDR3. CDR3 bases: TGCGCCAGCAGCCAAGTACAGGGCGGGTTGGATACGCAGTATTTT. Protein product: CASSQVQGGLDTQYF.

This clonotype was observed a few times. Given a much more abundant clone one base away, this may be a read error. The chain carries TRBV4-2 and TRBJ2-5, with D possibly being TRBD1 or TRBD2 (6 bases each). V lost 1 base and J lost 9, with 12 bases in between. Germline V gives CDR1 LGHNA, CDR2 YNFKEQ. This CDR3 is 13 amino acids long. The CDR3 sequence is CASSQAGGEAQYF. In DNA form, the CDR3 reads TGTGCCAGCAGCCAAGCCGGGGGCGAGGCCCAGTACTTC.

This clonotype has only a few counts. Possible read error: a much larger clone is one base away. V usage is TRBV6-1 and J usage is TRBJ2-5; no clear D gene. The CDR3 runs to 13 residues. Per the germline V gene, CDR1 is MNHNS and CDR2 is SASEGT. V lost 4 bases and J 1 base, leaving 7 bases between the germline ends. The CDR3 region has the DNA TGTGCCAGCAGTGTGCTCTCCCAAGAGACCCAGTACTTC. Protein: CASSVLSQETQYF.

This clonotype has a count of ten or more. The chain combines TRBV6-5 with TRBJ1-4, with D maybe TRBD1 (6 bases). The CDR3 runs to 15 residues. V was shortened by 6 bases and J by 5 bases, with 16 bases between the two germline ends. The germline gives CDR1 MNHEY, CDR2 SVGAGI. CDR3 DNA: TGTGCCAGCAGACAACAGGGTCTGAAGAATGAAAAACTGTTTTTT. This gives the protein CASRQQGLKNEKLFF.

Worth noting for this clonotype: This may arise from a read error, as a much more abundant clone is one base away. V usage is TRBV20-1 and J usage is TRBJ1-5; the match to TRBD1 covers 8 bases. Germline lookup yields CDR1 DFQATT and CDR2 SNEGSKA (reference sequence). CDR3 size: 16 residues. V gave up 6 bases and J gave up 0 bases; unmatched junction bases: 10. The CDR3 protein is CSAPGQEAYSNQPQHF. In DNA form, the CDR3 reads TGCAGTGCCCCGGGACAGGAGGCGTATAGCAATCAGCCCCAGCATTTT.

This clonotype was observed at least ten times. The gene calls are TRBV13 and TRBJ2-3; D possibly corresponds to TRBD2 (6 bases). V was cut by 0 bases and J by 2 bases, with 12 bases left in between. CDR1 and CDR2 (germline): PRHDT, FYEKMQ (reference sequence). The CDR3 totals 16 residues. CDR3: CASSLGGAGNTDTQYF. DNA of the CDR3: TGTGCCAGCAGCTTAGGCGGGGCGGGGAACACAGATACGCAGTATTTT.

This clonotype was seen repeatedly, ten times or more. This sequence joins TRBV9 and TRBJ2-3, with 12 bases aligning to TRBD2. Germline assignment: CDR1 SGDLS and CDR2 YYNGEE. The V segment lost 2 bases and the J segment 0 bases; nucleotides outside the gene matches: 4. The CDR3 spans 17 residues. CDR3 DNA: TGTGCCAGCAGCGTGACTAGCGGGGGACCCAGCACAGATACGCAGTATTTT. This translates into CASSVTSGGPSTDTQYF.

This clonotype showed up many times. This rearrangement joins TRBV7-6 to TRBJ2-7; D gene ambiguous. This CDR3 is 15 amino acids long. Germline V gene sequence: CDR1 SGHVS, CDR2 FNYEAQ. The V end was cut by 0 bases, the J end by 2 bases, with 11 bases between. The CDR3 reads CASSLAQPGAYEQYF. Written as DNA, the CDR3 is TGTGCCAGCAGCTTAGCTCAACCTGGCGCCTACGAGCAGTACTTC.

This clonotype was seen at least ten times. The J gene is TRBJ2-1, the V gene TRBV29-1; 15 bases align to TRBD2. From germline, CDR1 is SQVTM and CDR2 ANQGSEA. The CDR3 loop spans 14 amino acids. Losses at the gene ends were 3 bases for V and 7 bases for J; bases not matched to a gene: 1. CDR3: CSVDGTSGGNEQFF. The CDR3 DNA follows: TGCAGCGTTGACGGGACTAGCGGGGGGAATGAGCAGTTCTTC.

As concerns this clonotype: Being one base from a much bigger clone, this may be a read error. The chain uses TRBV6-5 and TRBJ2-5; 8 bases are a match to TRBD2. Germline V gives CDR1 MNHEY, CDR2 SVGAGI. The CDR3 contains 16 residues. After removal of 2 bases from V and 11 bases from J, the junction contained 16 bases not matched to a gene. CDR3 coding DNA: TGTGCCAGCAGTTACGGCCGCGGGGGGATGTACAATGAGCAGTACTTC. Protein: CASSYGRGGMYNEQYF.

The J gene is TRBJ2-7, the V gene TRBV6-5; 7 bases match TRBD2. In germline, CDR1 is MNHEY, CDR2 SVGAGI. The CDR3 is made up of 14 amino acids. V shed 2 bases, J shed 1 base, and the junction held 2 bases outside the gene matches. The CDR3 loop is CASSYGGGSYEQYF. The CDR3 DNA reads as TGTGCCAGCAGTTACGGGGGGGGTTCCTACGAGCAGTACTTC.

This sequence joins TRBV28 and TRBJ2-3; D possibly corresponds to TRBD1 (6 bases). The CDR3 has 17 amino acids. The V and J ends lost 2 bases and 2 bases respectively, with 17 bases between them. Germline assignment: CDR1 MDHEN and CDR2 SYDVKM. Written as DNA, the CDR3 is TGTGCCAGCAGTTTACTGCTGGGGGCAGGGAACACAGATACGCAGTATTTT. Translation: CASSLLLGAGNTDTQYF.

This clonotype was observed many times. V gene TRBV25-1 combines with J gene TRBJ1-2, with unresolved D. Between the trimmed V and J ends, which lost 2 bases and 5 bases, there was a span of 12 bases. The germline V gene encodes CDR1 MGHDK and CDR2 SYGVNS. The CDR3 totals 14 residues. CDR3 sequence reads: CASSELGRTYGYTF. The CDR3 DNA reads TGTGCCAGCAGTGAACTCGGACGGACTTATGGCTACACCTTC.

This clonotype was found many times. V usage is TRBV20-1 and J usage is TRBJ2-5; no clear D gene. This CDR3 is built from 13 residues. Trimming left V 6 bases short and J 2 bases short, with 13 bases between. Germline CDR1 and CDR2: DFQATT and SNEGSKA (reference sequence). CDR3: CSAPLRIQETQYF. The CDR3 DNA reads TGCAGTGCCCCATTACGGATACAAGAGACCCAGTACTTC.

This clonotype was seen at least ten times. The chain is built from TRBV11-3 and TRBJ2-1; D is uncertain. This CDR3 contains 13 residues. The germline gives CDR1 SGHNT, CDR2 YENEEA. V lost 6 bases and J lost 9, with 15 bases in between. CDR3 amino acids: CASSNKDLGEQFF. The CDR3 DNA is TGTGCCAGCAGTAATAAAGATTTGGGTGAGCAGTTCTTC.